This entry concerns a single T cell receptor (beta chain). The antigen remains unidentified. This entry comes from a study of response to subunit inactivated influenza vaccine. Findings and limits, study-wide: The authors put forward the suggestion that each seasonal influenza vaccination may bring in only a limited number of new T cells.

Germline V gene sequence: CDR1 SNHLY, CDR2 FYNNEI. This CDR3 region has 13 residues. Trimming left V 7 bases short and J 2 bases short, with 11 bases between. From the RT-PCR reads, TCRdb called clonotypes with MiXCR, one entry per CDR3 protein. The table shows 600,000 to 700,000 distinct CDR3 sequences, with 12% to 15% occurring only once. Sequences were derived from PBMCs from blood, sampled around 14 days before vaccination. This chain connects TRBV2 to TRBJ2-5; D is undetermined. The source is a man in his fifties or sixties who received an inactivated influenza vaccine. The chain's CDR3 is CASTRERQETQYF. The CDR3 DNA follows: TGTGCCAGCACCAGAGAGAGGCAAGAGACCCAGTACTTC.